The 17 T cell receptor beta chains presented below share a single source sample, sequenced in a study of early T cells in non-severe SARS-CoV-2 infection. TCRdb independently ran MiXCR on the 5' RACE reads; one entry per CDR3 protein. Here the sample spans roughly 70,000 distinct CDR3 sequences, roughly 18% being singletons. The sample here was whole blood, taken at baseline. These receptors were collected from an adult who was a healthcare worker with PCR-confirmed SARS-CoV-2 infection or an uninfected control (not recorded which).

CDR3 sequence (DNA): TGTGCCAGCAGTACCCATGACAGGAACACTGAAGCTTTCTTT. Translating it yields CASSTHDRNTEAFF. The genes are TRBV12-3 or TRBV12-4 and TRBJ1-1, with D perhaps matching TRBD1 (5 bases). V shed 5 bases and J shed 1 base, with 11 bases lying between them. This CDR3 comprises 14 residues.

This clonotype was seen more than once but under ten times. V gene TRBV12-5 combines with J gene TRBJ1-1, with 7 bases fitting TRBD1. CDR1 and CDR2 from the germline V gene are LGHNT and FRNRAP. J gave up 4 bases and V 6 bases, and 8 bases lay outside the gene matches. CDR3 size: 14 residues. This CDR3 reads CASGRQGGITEAFF. The CDR3 coding sequence is TGTGCTAGTGGCCGACAGGGCGGGATCACTGAAGCTTTCTTT.

Only a few counts were recorded for this clonotype. This chain connects TRBV4-2 to TRBJ1-5; D is possibly TRBD1 (5 bases). CDR3 length equals 15 residues. Trimming took off 3 bases at V and 6 bases at J, with 15 bases between the two ends. Germline V CDR1 and CDR2: LGHNA, YNFKEQ. CDR3 DNA: TGTGCCAGCAGCCACCGCAGGGAAGAAGGTCAGCCCCAGCATTTT. This translates into CASSHRREEGQPQHF.

This clonotype appeared many times. The V call is TRBV18, the J call TRBJ1-6; weak D call: TRBD1 (5 bases). Germline-derived CDR1 and CDR2 are KGHSH and LQKENI. V lost 3 bases and J 9 bases, leaving 12 bases between the germline ends. The CDR3 extends over 14 amino acids. The CDR3 coding sequence is TGTGCCAGCTCACCTAAGGGGACGGGTTCACCCCTCCACTTT. Its translation is CASSPKGTGSPLHF. Looking up the rest from reference TRBV18 and TRBJ1-6 gives the full variable domain: NAGVMQNPRHLVRRRGQEARLRCSPMKGHSHVYWYRQLPEEGLKFMVYLQKENIIDESGMPKERFSAEFPKEGPSILRIQQVVRGDSAAYFCASSPKGTGSPLHFGNGTRLTVT.

The chain uses TRBV4-1 and TRBJ2-3; tentatively, D is TRBD1 (5 bases). The CDR3 sequence is 15 residues long. The ends were cut back, 0 bases at V and 0 bases at J, with 7 bases in the middle. Germline V CDR1 and CDR2: MGHRA, YSYEKL. The CDR3 sequence is CASSQDGASTDTQYF. The CDR3 nucleotides are TGCGCCAGCAGCCAAGATGGGGCAAGCACAGATACGCAGTATTTT.

This clonotype was counted ten times or more. CDR3 nucleotide sequence: TGTGCCAGCAGCTTGTCCGTAAACACTGAAGCTTTCTTT. Protein: CASSLSVNTEAFF. This sequence joins TRBV5-5 and TRBJ1-1; D not certain. This CDR3 has 13 amino acids. With 1 base removed from V and 2 bases from J, the gap between germline ends came to 6 bases. Germline V CDR1 and CDR2: SGHKS, YYEKEE (reference sequence).

This clonotype turned up a few times. The V call is TRBV10-3, the J call TRBJ2-3; D perhaps matches TRBD2 (5 bases). The V gene lost 5 bases and the J gene lost 0 bases, with 15 bases spanning the gap. The CDR3 is 16 amino acids. CDR1 is ENHRY and CDR2 is SYGVKD in the germline V gene. CDR3 bases: TGTGCCATCAGTCCCGCCCGGGGAACTAGCACAGATACGCAGTATTTT. Residues: CAISPARGTSTDTQYF.

This clonotype was detected ten times or more. The V gene is TRBV6-2 or TRBV6-3, the J gene TRBJ1-1, with TRBD1 as a possible D gene (6 bases). CDR3 size: 16 residues. Trimming cost V 1 base and J 1 base, with 13 bases left between them. The germline CDR1 and CDR2 sequences are MNHEY and SVGEGT. The CDR3 protein is CASSYLGQRRNTEAFF. The DNA for the CDR3 is TGTGCCAGCAGTTACTTGGGACAAAGAAGGAACACTGAAGCTTTCTTT.

This chain uses TRBV6-2 or TRBV6-3 with TRBJ2-7, with 10 bases fitting TRBD2. This CDR3 is built from 14 residues. Losses at the gene ends were 4 bases for V and 0 bases for J; bases not matched to a gene: 0. Germline V gene lookup returns CDR1 MNHEY and CDR2 SVGEGT. Here the CDR3 reads CASSWTSGSYEQYF. In nucleotides, the CDR3 is TGTGCCAGCAGTTGGACTAGCGGCTCCTACGAGCAGTACTTC.

This clonotype has more than one count but fewer than ten. The J gene is TRBJ2-7, the V gene TRBV7-9; D is unclear. The CDR3 contains 13 residues. Germline CDR1 reads SEHNR; CDR2 reads FQNEAQ (reference sequence). Trimming left V 3 bases short and J 4 bases short, with 10 bases between. This CDR3 is CASSLADPYEQYF. CDR3 DNA: TGTGCCAGCAGCTTGGCAGATCCGTACGAGCAGTACTTC.

V and J are TRBV15 and TRBJ1-1; TRBD1 agrees at 9 bases. The V and J ends lost 0 bases and 3 bases, in that order; junction bases with no gene match: 5. Germline values: CDR1 LNHNV, CDR2 YYDKDF (reference sequence). The CDR3 covers 16 residues. The DNA for the CDR3 is TGTGCCACCAGCAGAGATATGGGACAGGGCGACACTGAAGCTTTCTTT. Translating it yields CATSRDMGQGDTEAFF.

This clonotype was seen only a few times. The chain carries TRBV11-2 and TRBJ2-1; D remains ambiguous. V was trimmed by 8 bases and J by 6 bases, leaving 17 bases between them. Per the germline V gene, CDR1 is SGHAT and CDR2 is FQNNGV. This CDR3 spans 14 amino acids. CDR3: CASLRADAFNEQFF. In DNA form, the CDR3 reads TGTGCCAGCCTTCGGGCAGACGCCTTCAATGAGCAGTTCTTC.

This rearrangement joins TRBV10-3 to TRBJ2-3; D uncertain. Trimming took off 0 bases at V and 1 base at J, with 5 bases between the two ends. The CDR3 covers 14 residues. Germline-derived CDR1 and CDR2 are ENHRY and SYGVKD. The CDR3 bases are TGTGCCATCAGTGAGTCGGCGGGCACAGATACGCAGTATTTT. Translated, it gives CAISESAGTDTQYF.

J is TRBJ1-5 and V is TRBV19, with 10 bases aligning to TRBD1. The length of the CDR3 is 18 residues. Germline CDR1 reads LNHDA; CDR2 reads SQIVND (reference sequence). V shed 6 bases, J shed 2 bases, and the junction held 13 bases outside the gene matches. CDR3 DNA sequence: TGTGCCAGTAGCCTACTCCCGGGACAGGGGTTTGGCAATCAGCCCCAGCATTTT. Amino acids: CASSLLPGQGFGNQPQHF.

This clonotype has a handful of counts. The rearrangement links TRBV6-2 or TRBV6-3 to TRBJ1-5; D is unresolved. Per germline, CDR1 MNHEY and CDR2 SVGEGT. The CDR3 extends over 14 amino acids. Trimming took 2 bases from V and 2 from J, leaving 7 bases between them. This CDR3 is CASSYGRGNQPQHF. Here the CDR3 DNA reads TGTGCCAGCAGTTACGGGAGAGGCAATCAGCCCCAGCATTTT.

The genes are TRBV7-2 and TRBJ2-7; D remains unclear. V was clipped by 1 base and J by 5 bases, with 6 bases between them. Germline V gives CDR1 SGHTA, CDR2 FQGNSA. The CDR3 is 12 residues long. The chain's CDR3 is CASSLGGHEQYF. Written as DNA, the CDR3 is TGTGCCAGCAGCTTAGGTGGCCACGAGCAGTACTTC.

This clonotype was observed a handful of times. CDR3 protein: CASSLVSGLNQPQHF. The CDR3 coding sequence is TGTGCCAGCAGCTTAGTGTCTGGTCTCAATCAGCCCCAGCATTTT. V usage is TRBV7-6 and J usage is TRBJ1-5; D is unclear. The CDR3 extends over 15 amino acids. V was shortened by 1 base and J by 3 bases, with 10 bases between the two germline ends. The V gene's germline CDR1 is SGHVS and CDR2 FNYEAQ.